This is a list of T cell receptor beta chains from one sample in a study of shared clonotypes between healthy human individuals. The repertoire was sequenced with immunoSEQ multiplex PCR; TCRdb's copy has only in-frame clones and lacks some. The repertoire holds some 1,900,000 clones, with about 95% as singletons. The sequencing sample was made of naive CD8+ T cells sorted from blood. Receptors were obtained from a man between 18 and 29 years old in good health. Both conserved end residues are part of each CDR3. The order of the fields is clone size, D gene, J gene, V gene, CDR3 length, CDR3 DNA, CDR3 protein. D genes are given only for firm matches. Clone size is stated in some rows and not others, as once, few, many or a class when expanded.

abundance: .; d_gene: .; j_gene: TRBJ1-2; v_gene: TRBV6-6; len: 15; CDR3nt: TGTGCCAGCAGTTACTCTCGCCCAGGGGAAGGTGGCTACACCTTC; CDR3aa: CASSYSRPGEGGYTF
abundance: .; d_gene: TRBD2; j_gene: TRBJ2-1; v_gene: TRBV2; len: 13; CDR3nt: TGTGCCAGCAGCGCGGGACTAGCAAAGGAGCAGTTCTTC; CDR3aa: CASSAGLAKEQFF
abundance: .; d_gene: .; j_gene: TRBJ2-1; v_gene: TRBV7-9; len: 13; CDR3nt: TGTGCCAGCAGCTACCCCCATTTGGATGAGCAGTTCTTC; CDR3aa: CASSYPHLDEQFF
abundance: .; d_gene: .; j_gene: TRBJ2-1; v_gene: TRBV6-6; len: 15; CDR3nt: TGTGCCAGCAGTTACGCCAGGGACCTACTCAATGAGCAGTTCTTC; CDR3aa: CASSYARDLLNEQFF
abundance: .; d_gene: TRBD2; j_gene: TRBJ2-1; v_gene: TRBV9; len: 16; CDR3nt: TGTGCCAGCAGCGGTGGACTAGCGGGGGCCTACAATGAGCAGTTCTTC; CDR3aa: CASSGGLAGAYNEQFF
abundance: .; d_gene: .; j_gene: TRBJ2-7; v_gene: TRBV4-1; len: 14; CDR3nt: TGCGCCAGCAGCCACTGGGGACACTCCTACGAGCAGTACTTC; CDR3aa: CASSHWGHSYEQYF
abundance: .; d_gene: .; j_gene: TRBJ2-7; v_gene: TRBV27; len: 14; CDR3nt: TGTGCCAGCAGTTTATCTGGGACCTCCTACGAGCAGTACTTC; CDR3aa: CASSLSGTSYEQYF
abundance: .; d_gene: TRBD1; j_gene: TRBJ2-7; v_gene: TRBV28; len: 13; CDR3nt: TGTGCCAGCACGGAACAGGGGCTAATAGTGCAGTACTTC; CDR3aa: CASTEQGLIVQYF
abundance: .; d_gene: TRBD1; j_gene: TRBJ2-5; v_gene: TRBV29-1; len: 15; CDR3nt: TGCAGCGTTGAAGGGACAGGGGTCGACCAAGAGACCCAGTACTTC; CDR3aa: CSVEGTGVDQETQYF
abundance: .; d_gene: .; j_gene: TRBJ1-1; v_gene: TRBV2; len: 14; CDR3nt: TGTGCCAGCAGTGATCCCGGCCGCGACGCTGAAGCTTTCTTT; CDR3aa: CASSDPGRDAEAFF
abundance: once; d_gene: TRBD2; j_gene: TRBJ2-3; v_gene: TRBV13; len: 16; CDR3nt: TGTGCCAGCAGCTTAGGCCCAGCGGGGGCCGGGAATACGCAGTATTTT; CDR3aa: CASSLGPAGAGNTQYF
abundance: once; d_gene: .; j_gene: TRBJ2-7; v_gene: TRBV30; len: 14; CDR3nt: TGTGCCTGGAGTCGTGTTACTATGGTCTACGAGCAGTACTTC; CDR3aa: CAWSRVTMVYEQYF
abundance: .; d_gene: .; j_gene: TRBJ1-3; v_gene: TRBV2; len: 15; CDR3nt: TGTGCCAGCAGGGCCGACAGTGCCTCTGGAAACACCATATATTTT; CDR3aa: CASRADSASGNTIYF
abundance: .; d_gene: .; j_gene: TRBJ2-7; v_gene: TRBV6-6; len: 12; CDR3nt: TGTGCCAGCAGCCGGATGGTTGACGAGCAGTACTTC; CDR3aa: CASSRMVDEQYF
abundance: .; d_gene: .; j_gene: TRBJ1-4; v_gene: TRBV2; len: 14; CDR3nt: TGTGCCAGCAGCACGGGACCAGCAGAGGAAAAACTGTTTTTT; CDR3aa: CASSTGPAEEKLFF
abundance: .; d_gene: TRBD2; j_gene: TRBJ2-2; v_gene: TRBV10-1; len: 15; CDR3nt: TGCGCCAGCAGTGAAGGGACTAGTCTAACCGGGGAGCTGTTTTTT; CDR3aa: CASSEGTSLTGELFF
abundance: .; d_gene: .; j_gene: TRBJ2-1; v_gene: TRBV6-5; len: 14; CDR3nt: TGTGCCAGCAGTCGGTTGGCGGGACTGGATGAGCAGTTCTTC; CDR3aa: CASSRLAGLDEQFF
abundance: .; d_gene: TRBD1; j_gene: TRBJ2-5; v_gene: TRBV12-5; len: 13; CDR3nt: TGTGCTAGTGGTCAGGGGGCGGTAGAGACCCAGTACTTC; CDR3aa: CASGQGAVETQYF
abundance: .; d_gene: TRBD2; j_gene: TRBJ2-1; v_gene: TRBV18; len: 16; CDR3nt: TGTGCCAGCTCACCCTCCGGGACTAGCCCCTTGGATGAGCAGTTCTTC; CDR3aa: CASSPSGTSPLDEQFF
abundance: .; d_gene: TRBD1; j_gene: TRBJ1-6; v_gene: TRBV10-2; len: 17; CDR3nt: TGCGCCAGCAGTGAGCCGCTCGGTCGAGGGGGCGGGTCACCCCTCCACTTT; CDR3aa: CASSEPLGRGGGSPLHF
abundance: .; d_gene: .; j_gene: TRBJ1-1; v_gene: TRBV28; len: 12; CDR3nt: TGTGCCAGCAGTTACCCGGCACCTGAAGCTTTCTTT; CDR3aa: CASSYPAPEAFF
abundance: .; d_gene: .; j_gene: TRBJ2-1; v_gene: TRBV27; len: 14; CDR3nt: TGTGCCAGCAGCCCGGAGCTGATATACAATGAGCAGTTCTTC; CDR3aa: CASSPELIYNEQFF
abundance: .; d_gene: TRBD2; j_gene: TRBJ2-1; v_gene: TRBV9; len: 16; CDR3nt: TGTGCCAGCAGCGCAGTACTAGCGGGGGGGCTCAATGAGCAGTTCTTC; CDR3aa: CASSAVLAGGLNEQFF
abundance: once; d_gene: .; j_gene: TRBJ2-7; v_gene: TRBV29-1; len: 12; CDR3nt: TGCAGCGTGGCTAAGGAAGGCTACGAGCAGTACTTC; CDR3aa: CSVAKEGYEQYF
abundance: .; d_gene: TRBD1; j_gene: TRBJ2-4; v_gene: TRBV28; len: 15; CDR3nt: TGTGCCAGCAGTTTTTGGGCAGGGGGCAGAAACATTCAGTACTTC; CDR3aa: CASSFWAGGRNIQYF
abundance: once; d_gene: .; j_gene: TRBJ2-7; v_gene: TRBV28; len: 14; CDR3nt: TGTGCCAGCAGTTTAGCGGCAGGGACCTACGAGCAGTACTTC; CDR3aa: CASSLAAGTYEQYF
abundance: .; d_gene: TRBD1; j_gene: TRBJ1-6; v_gene: TRBV28; len: 18; CDR3nt: TGTGCCAGCACCCCGACCGGGACAGGGGGTCCCTATAATTCACCCCTCCACTTT; CDR3aa: CASTPTGTGGPYNSPLHF